This T cell receptor beta chain was retrieved from a study of blood T cell repertoires in COVID-19. Across the study: From T cells, B-cell-depleted T cells, or PBMCs came the material, which was cDNA or gDNA.

Methods used by the authors: Quantification of nucleated cells was approximated via reference gene primer amplification. The method was immunoSEQ multiplex PCR; TCRdb's version includes in-frame clones alone and lacks a portion of them. The V and J calls and the clone size are those of that table, but D and trimming were determined from the DNA. The table lists just under 350,000 clones, about 90% of them singletons, with less than 3.5% in the top ten. This clonotype was sampled from a woman between 18 and 30 years old who had recovered from COVID-19. Sequencing input: peripheral blood.

This CDR3 is CASGLDRVAGNTIYF. The DNA of the CDR3 is TGTGCTAGTGGATTAGACCGGGTTGCTGGAAACACCATATATTTT. The chain links TRBV12-5 to TRBJ1-3, with D uncertain. This CDR3 has 15 amino acids. The V end was cut by 6 bases, the J end by 2 bases, with 14 bases between. Germline values: CDR1 LGHNT, CDR2 FRNRAP.